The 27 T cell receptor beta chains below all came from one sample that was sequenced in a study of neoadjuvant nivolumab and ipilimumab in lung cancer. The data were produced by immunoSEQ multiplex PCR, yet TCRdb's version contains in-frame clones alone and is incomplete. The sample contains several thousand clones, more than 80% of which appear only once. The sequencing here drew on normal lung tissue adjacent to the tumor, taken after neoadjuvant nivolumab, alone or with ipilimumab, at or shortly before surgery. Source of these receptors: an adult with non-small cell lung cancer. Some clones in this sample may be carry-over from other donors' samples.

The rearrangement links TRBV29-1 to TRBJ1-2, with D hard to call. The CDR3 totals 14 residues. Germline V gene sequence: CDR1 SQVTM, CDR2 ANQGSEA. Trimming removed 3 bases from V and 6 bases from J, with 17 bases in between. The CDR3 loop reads CSVEGWAESHGYTF. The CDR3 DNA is TGCAGCGTTGAGGGTTGGGCAGAATCGCATGGCTACACCTTC.

CDR3 DNA: TGCAGCGTTGAGGGCGGACTTCTCTACGAGCAGTACTTC. This sequence encodes CSVEGGLLYEQYF. This chain connects TRBV29-1 to TRBJ2-7; D is possibly TRBD2 (5 bases). V was trimmed by 3 bases and J by 3 bases, leaving 12 bases between them. The CDR3 spans 13 residues. Germline V CDR1 and CDR2: SQVTM, ANQGSEA.

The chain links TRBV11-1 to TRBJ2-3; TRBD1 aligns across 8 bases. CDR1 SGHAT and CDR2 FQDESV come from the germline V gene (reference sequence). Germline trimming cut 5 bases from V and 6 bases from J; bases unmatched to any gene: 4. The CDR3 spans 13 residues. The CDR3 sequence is CASSPDRADTQYF. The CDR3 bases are TGTGCCAGCAGCCCGGACAGGGCGGATACGCAGTATTTT.

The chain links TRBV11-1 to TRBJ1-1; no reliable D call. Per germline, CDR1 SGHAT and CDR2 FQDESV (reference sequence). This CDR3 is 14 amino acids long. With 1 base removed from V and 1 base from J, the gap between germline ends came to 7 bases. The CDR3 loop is CASSLETGNTEAFF. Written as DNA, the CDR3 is TGTGCCAGCAGCTTAGAAACGGGGAACACTGAAGCTTTCTTT.

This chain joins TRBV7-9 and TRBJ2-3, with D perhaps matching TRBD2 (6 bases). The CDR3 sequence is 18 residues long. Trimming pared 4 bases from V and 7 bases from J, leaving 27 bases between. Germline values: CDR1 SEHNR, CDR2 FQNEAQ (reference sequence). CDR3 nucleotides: TGTGCCAGCAGCTCGGCACCCCGGGACTCGGCCAGCATGAATACGCAGTATTTT. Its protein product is CASSSAPRDSASMNTQYF.

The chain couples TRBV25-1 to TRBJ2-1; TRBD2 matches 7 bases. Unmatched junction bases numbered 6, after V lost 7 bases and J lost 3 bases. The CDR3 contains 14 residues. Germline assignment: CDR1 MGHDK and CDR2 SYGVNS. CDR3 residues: CASKGGKVYNEQFF. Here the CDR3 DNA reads TGTGCCAGCAAGGGAGGGAAAGTCTACAATGAGCAGTTCTTC.

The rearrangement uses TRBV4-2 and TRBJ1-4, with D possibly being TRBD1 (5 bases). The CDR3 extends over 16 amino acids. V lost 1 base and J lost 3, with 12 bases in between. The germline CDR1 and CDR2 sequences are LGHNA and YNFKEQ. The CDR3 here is CASSQGREGSNEKLFF. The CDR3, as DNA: TGTGCCAGCAGCCAAGGCAGGGAGGGATCTAATGAAAAACTGTTTTTT.

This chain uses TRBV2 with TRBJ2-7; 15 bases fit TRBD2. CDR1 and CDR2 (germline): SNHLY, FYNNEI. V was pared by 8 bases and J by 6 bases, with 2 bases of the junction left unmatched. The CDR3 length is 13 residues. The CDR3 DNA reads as TGTGCCAGCGGGGGACTAGCGGGAGGCGAGCAGTACTTC. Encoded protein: CASGGLAGGEQYF.

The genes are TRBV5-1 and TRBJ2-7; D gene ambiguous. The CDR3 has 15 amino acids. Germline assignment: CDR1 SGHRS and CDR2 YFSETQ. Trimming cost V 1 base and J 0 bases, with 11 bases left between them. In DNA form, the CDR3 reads TGCGCCAGCAGCTTGAGGGCGGATAGCTCCTACGAGCAGTACTTC. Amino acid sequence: CASSLRADSSYEQYF.

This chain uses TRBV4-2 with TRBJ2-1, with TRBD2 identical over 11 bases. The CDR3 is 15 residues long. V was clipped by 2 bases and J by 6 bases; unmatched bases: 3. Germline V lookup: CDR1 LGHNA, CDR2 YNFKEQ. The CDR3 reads CASSQLAGGFNEQFF. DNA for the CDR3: TGTGCCAGCAGCCAACTAGCGGGGGGTTTCAATGAGCAGTTCTTC.

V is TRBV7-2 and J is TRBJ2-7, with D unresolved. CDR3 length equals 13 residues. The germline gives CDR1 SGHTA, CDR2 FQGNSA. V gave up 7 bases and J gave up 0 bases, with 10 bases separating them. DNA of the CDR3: TGTGCCAGCACCCGAGCGAGCTCCTACGAGCAGTACTTC. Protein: CASTRASSYEQYF.

CDR3 DNA sequence: TGTGCCATCAGTGAGGCAGCGCCGTTCCTCTACACCTTC. Translation: CAISEAAPFLYTF. This rearrangement joins TRBV10-3 to TRBJ1-2; D remains ambiguous. The CDR3 consists of 13 residues. Germline assignment: CDR1 ENHRY and CDR2 SYGVKD. V lost 2 bases and J lost 10, with 14 bases in between.

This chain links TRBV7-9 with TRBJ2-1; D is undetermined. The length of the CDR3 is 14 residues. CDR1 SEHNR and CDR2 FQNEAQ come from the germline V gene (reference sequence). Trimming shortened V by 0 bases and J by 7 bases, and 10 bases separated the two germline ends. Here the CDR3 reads CASSLATQPNEQFF. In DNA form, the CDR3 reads TGTGCCAGCAGCTTAGCTACACAGCCTAATGAGCAGTTCTTC. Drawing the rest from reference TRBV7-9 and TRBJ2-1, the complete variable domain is DTGVSQNPRHKITKRGQNVTFRCDPISEHNRLYWYRQTLGQGPEFLTYFQNEAQLEKSRLLSDRFSAERPKGSFSTLEIQRTEQGDSAMYLCASSLATQPNEQFFGPGTRLTVL.

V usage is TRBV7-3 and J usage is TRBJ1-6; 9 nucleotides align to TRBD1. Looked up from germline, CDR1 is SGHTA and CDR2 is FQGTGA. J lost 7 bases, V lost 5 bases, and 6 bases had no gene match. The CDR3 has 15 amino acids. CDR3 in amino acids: CASSPSTGGNSPLHF. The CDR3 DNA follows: TGTGCCAGCAGCCCCTCGACAGGGGGGAATTCACCCCTCCACTTT.

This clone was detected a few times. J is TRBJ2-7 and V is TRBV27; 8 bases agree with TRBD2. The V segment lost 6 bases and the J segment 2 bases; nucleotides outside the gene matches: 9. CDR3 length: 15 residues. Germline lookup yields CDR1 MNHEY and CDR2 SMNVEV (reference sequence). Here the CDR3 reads CASSPIAGLAYEQYF. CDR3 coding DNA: TGTGCCAGCAGCCCGATAGCGGGATTGGCCTACGAGCAGTACTTC.

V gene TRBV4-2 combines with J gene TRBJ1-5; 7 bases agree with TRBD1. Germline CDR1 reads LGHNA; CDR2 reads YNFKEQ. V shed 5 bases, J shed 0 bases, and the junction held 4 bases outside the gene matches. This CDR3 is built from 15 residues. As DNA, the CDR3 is TGTGCCAGCAGCTATGGGACAGATAGCAATCAGCCCCAGCATTTT. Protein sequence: CASSYGTDSNQPQHF.

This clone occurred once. This CDR3 is CASSNPSYEQYF. The CDR3 nucleotides read TGTGCCAGCAGCAATCCGTCCTACGAGCAGTACTTC. The chain employs TRBV5-6 and TRBJ2-7; D not certain. The germline V gene has CDR1 SGHDT and CDR2 YYEEEE. Trimming removed 4 bases from V and 1 base from J, with 6 bases in between. This CDR3 spans 12 amino acids.

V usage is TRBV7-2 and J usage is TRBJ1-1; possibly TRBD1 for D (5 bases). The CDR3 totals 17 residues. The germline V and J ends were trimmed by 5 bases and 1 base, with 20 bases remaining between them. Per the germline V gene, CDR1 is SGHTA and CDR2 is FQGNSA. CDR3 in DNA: TGTGCCAGCAGCCACACACCTCCGGACACCCGGAACACTGAAGCTTTCTTT. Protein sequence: CASSHTPPDTRNTEAFF.

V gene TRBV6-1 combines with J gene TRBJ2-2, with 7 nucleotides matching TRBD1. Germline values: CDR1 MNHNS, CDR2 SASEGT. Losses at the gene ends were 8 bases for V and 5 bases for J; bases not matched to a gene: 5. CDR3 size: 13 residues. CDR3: CASYRGWTGELFF. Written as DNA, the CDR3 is TGTGCCAGCTACAGGGGTTGGACCGGGGAGCTGTTTTTT.

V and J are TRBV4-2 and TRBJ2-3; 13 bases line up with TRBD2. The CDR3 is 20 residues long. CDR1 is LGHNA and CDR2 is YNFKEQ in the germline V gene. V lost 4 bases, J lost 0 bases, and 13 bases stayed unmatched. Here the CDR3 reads CASSPDPGLAGFSSTDTQYF. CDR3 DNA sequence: TGTGCCAGCAGCCCGGACCCGGGACTAGCGGGGTTTTCGAGCACAGATACGCAGTATTTT.

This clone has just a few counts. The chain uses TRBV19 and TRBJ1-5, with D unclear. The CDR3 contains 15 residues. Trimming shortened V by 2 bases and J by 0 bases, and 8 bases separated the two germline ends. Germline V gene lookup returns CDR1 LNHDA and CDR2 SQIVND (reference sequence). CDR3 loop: CASSIQHYSNQPQHF. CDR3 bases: TGTGCCAGTAGTATACAACATTATAGCAATCAGCCCCAGCATTTT.

CDR3 in amino acids: CASSQDKGPAVIGNQPQHF. The CDR3 DNA reads TGCGCCAGCAGCCAAGATAAGGGTCCGGCGGTGATCGGCAATCAGCCCCAGCATTTT. V usage is TRBV4-1 and J usage is TRBJ1-5; D unresolved. With 0 bases removed from V and 2 bases from J, the gap between germline ends came to 20 bases. This CDR3 is built from 19 residues. Germline V CDR1 and CDR2: MGHRA, YSYEKL.

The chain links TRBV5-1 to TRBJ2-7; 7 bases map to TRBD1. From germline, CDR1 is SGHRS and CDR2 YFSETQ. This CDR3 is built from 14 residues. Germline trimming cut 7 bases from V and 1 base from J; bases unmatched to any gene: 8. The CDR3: CASSGTALSYEQYF. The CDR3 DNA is TGCGCCAGCTCCGGGACAGCCCTATCCTACGAGCAGTACTTC.

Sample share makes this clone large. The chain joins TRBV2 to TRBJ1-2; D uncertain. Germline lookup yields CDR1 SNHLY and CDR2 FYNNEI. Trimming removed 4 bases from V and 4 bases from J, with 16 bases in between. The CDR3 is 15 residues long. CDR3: CASSVPWEASYGYTF. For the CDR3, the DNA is TGTGCCAGCAGTGTCCCCTGGGAGGCGAGCTATGGCTACACCTTC.

In DNA form, the CDR3 reads TGTGCCAGCAGCTCCACTAGCGGGGATGGGGGGACCCAGTACTTC. Translation: CASSSTSGDGGTQYF. V gene TRBV7-2 combines with J gene TRBJ2-5; 10 nucleotides line up with TRBD2. The CDR3 is 15 amino acids. CDR1 and CDR2 from the germline V gene are SGHTA and FQGNSA. V gave up 4 bases and J gave up 7 bases; unmatched junction bases: 9.

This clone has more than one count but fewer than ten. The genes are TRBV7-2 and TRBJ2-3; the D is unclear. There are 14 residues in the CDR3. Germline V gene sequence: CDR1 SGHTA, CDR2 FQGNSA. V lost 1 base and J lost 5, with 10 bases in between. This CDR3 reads CASSLVEGRDTQYF. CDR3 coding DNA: TGTGCCAGCAGCTTAGTGGAAGGCCGAGATACGCAGTATTTT.

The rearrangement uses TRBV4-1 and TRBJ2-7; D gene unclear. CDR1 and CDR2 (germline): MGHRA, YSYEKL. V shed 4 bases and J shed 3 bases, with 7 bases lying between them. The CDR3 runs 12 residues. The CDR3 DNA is TGCGCCAGCAGCCGGTGGGGCTACGAGCAGTACTTC. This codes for CASSRWGYEQYF.